The entry below describes one T cell receptor beta chain. Its antigen is unknown. Terminally differentiated effector memory CD45RA+ cells were excluded from the naive CD8 cells, which were CD45RO-negative and positively selected for CCR7. Sequencing was performed with immunoSEQ multiplex PCR; in TCRdb, only in-frame clones are kept and a portion is missing. The sample has hundreds of thousands of clones; over 90% are singletons. This entry belongs to a study of shared clonotypes between healthy human individuals. Regarding the study as a whole: Among a handful of donors, roughly 5.5% of naive CD4 clonotypes were found in common.

V was clipped by 0 bases and J by 5 bases, with 11 bases between them. Germline loops: CDR1 MNHEY, CDR2 SVGAGI. CDR3 size: 14 residues. The chain recombines TRBV6-5 with TRBJ2-7; tentatively, D is TRBD1 (6 bases). Material: naive CD8+ T cells sorted from blood. This TCR was sampled from a man younger than 40 in good health. The CDR3 region has the DNA TGTGCCAGCAGTTACTCGCGGACAGACAACGAGCAGTACTTC. Its protein is CASSYSRTDNEQYF.